The clone carrying this T cell receptor (beta chain) was detected once. Caucasian adults residing in Nashville, Tennessee made up all the donors. The data originate from a study of shared clonotypes between healthy human individuals. This table comes from immunoSEQ multiplex PCR, and its TCRdb copy is limited to in-frame clones, with some not included. The data contain hundreds of thousands of clones, under 80% of them singletons. Germline V gene lookup returns CDR1 SGHRS and CDR2 YFSETQ. The CDR3 length is 16 residues. V was clipped by 4 bases and J by 1 base, with 18 bases between them. Sequencing was performed on memory CD4+ T cells sorted from blood. Regarding subset: CD45RA-negative fraction. The gene calls are TRBV5-1 and TRBJ2-7; D uncertain. This sequence originates from a man younger than 40 in good health. The CDR3 sequence: CASSSGSELWSYEQYF. Here the CDR3 DNA reads TGCGCCAGCAGCAGTGGAAGCGAGTTGTGGTCCTACGAGCAGTACTTC.